Sequencing of this T cell receptor (beta chain) was carried out in a study of early T cells in non-severe SARS-CoV-2 infection. As part of library construction, unique molecular identifiers were attached to individual cDNA molecules. Each CDR3 protein is one row after TCRdb ran MiXCR on the 5' RACE reads. There are about 42,000 distinct CDR3 sequences in the sample; roughly 7.1% occur only once, and more than 4.5% lies in the top ten. This CDR3 spans 13 amino acids. Germline CDR1 is LGHNA and CDR2 is YSLEER. Deletions cut 8 bases from V and 3 bases from J, with 11 bases between. With regard to this clonotype: The antigen is not known.

Study-wide findings and caveats: Anti-spike CD8 responses were favored in VDJdb matching, and private and CD4 specificities were missed.

J is TRBJ1-3 and V is TRBV4-3; D not certain. The source is an adult who was a healthcare worker with PCR-confirmed SARS-CoV-2 infection or an uninfected control (not recorded which). Source material: whole blood. The CDR3 reads CASPPGGGNTIYF. CDR3 coding DNA: TGCGCCAGCCCCCCCGGAGGTGGAAACACCATATATTTT.